Presented here are 20 T cell receptor beta chains from one specimen sequenced in a study of T cells in Graves' hyperthyroidism and ophthalmopathy. The source material, RNA transcripts, was used to amplify TCR beta CDR3 regions. The HTBI primer set was used in a first-round RT-PCR of the TCR CDR3. TCRdb recomputed calls from the multiplex PCR reads with MiXCR, one row per CDR3 protein. The sample contains 410,000 or so distinct CDR3 sequences, roughly 15% of which appear only once. Source material: blood. These receptors were collected from a man aged 18 to 29 with Graves' ophthalmopathy.

This clonotype was counted many times. This chain connects TRBV12-5 to TRBJ1-6; D remains unclear. This CDR3 is built from 16 residues. V dropped 4 bases and J dropped 4 bases, with 14 bases sitting between them. CDR1 LGHNT and CDR2 FRNRAP come from the germline V gene. The CDR3 coding sequence is TGTGCTAGTGGTTCGACGCCCTGGGGTTATAATTCACCCCTCCACTTT. Protein: CASGSTPWGYNSPLHF.

The V call is TRBV20-1, the J call TRBJ1-2; 7 bases agree with TRBD1. The germline CDR1 and CDR2 sequences are DFQATT and SNEGSKA (reference sequence). CDR3 length: 13 amino acids. Trimming took 5 bases from V and 5 from J; bases not matched to a gene: 8. CDR3 region: CSAGGTAQYGYTF. Here the CDR3 DNA reads TGCAGTGCTGGAGGGACAGCTCAGTATGGCTACACCTTC.

This clonotype was observed at least ten times. CDR3 sequence reads: CATPRTDNTEAFF. In nucleotides, the CDR3 is TGTGCCACCCCCCGGACAGACAACACTGAAGCTTTCTTT. The rearrangement links TRBV6-1 to TRBJ1-1; D perhaps matches TRBD1 (6 bases). The V gene lost 10 bases and the J gene lost 2 bases, with 14 bases spanning the gap. This CDR3 spans 13 amino acids. CDR1 is MNHNS, CDR2 SASEGT, per germline.

In its sample, this clonotype was seen many times. The genes are TRBV5-1 and TRBJ2-3; D perhaps matches TRBD1 (5 bases). Germline loops: CDR1 SGHRS, CDR2 YFSETQ. The length of the CDR3 is 16 residues. V lost 0 bases and J lost 2, with 13 bases in between. The DNA for the CDR3 is TGCGCCAGCAGCTTGGGGGTCAGGGTGGACACAGATACGCAGTATTTT. As protein: CASSLGVRVDTDTQYF.

This clonotype showed up many times. The rearrangement uses TRBV2 and TRBJ1-5; D call uncertain. V lost 6 bases to trimming and J lost 3 bases, with 12 bases between them. CDR3 length equals 14 residues. CDR1 and CDR2 (germline): SNHLY, FYNNEI. CDR3 sequence: CASSAADYNQPQHF. CDR3 in DNA: TGTGCCAGCAGCGCCGCCGATTACAATCAGCCCCAGCATTTT.

This clonotype appeared many times. CDR3 sequence: CASSSTDTEAFF. CDR3 sequence (DNA): TGTGCCAGCAGCTCGACGGACACTGAAGCTTTCTTT. The chain joins TRBV11-3 to TRBJ1-1; D unresolved. Germline CDR1 reads SGHNT; CDR2 reads YENEEA. The CDR3 totals 12 residues. Trimming cost V 4 bases and J 3 bases, with 6 bases left between them. Full variable domain (rest looked up from reference TRBV11-3 and TRBJ1-1): EAGVVQSPRYKIIEKKQPVAFWCNPISGHNTLYWYLQNLGQGPELLIRYENEEAVDDSQLPKDRFSAERLKGVDSTLKIQPAELGDSAVYLCASSSTDTEAFFGQGTRLTVV.

This clonotype was seen ten or more times. V usage is TRBV9 and J usage is TRBJ2-7; D remains ambiguous. The CDR3 extends over 15 amino acids. V shed 4 bases and J shed 4 bases, with 18 bases lying between them. Germline V CDR1 and CDR2: SGDLS, YYNGEE. The CDR3 nucleotides read TGTGCCAGCAGCTCCCTGGACCGCCCCCCTTACGAGCAGTACTTC. Protein sequence: CASSSLDRPPYEQYF.

The gene calls are TRBV3-1 and TRBJ2-7; D possibly matches TRBD1 or TRBD2 (5 bases each). CDR3 size: 16 residues. Germline V lookup: CDR1 LGHDT, CDR2 YNNKEL (reference sequence). Trimming cost V 2 bases and J 6 bases, with 20 bases left between them. CDR3 nucleotide sequence: TGTGCCAGCAGCCAACTAGGGGAAACTAGAACCTGCGAGCAGTACTTC. Protein product: CASSQLGETRTCEQYF.

This clonotype was detected many times. The J gene is TRBJ1-6, the V gene TRBV2; D gene uncertain. CDR1 SNHLY and CDR2 FYNNEI come from the germline V gene. Trimming removed 8 bases at V and 1 base at J, with 0 bases between. The CDR3 runs to 11 residues. The CDR3 loop is CASSYNSPLHF. CDR3 bases: TGTGCCAGCTCCTATAATTCACCCCTCCACTTT. Based on the CDR3 plus reference TRBV2 and TRBJ1-6, the full variable domain is EPEVTQTPSHQVTQMGQEVILRCVPISNHLYFYWYRQILGQKVEFLVSFYNNEISEKSEIFDDQFSVERPDGSNFTLKIRSTKLEDSAMYFCASSYNSPLHFGNGTRLTVT.

This clonotype was recorded at least ten times. The V call is TRBV6-5, the J call TRBJ2-7; 10 bases agree with TRBD1. Per germline, CDR1 MNHEY and CDR2 SVGAGI. With V trimmed by 2 bases and J by 4 bases, 5 bases remained unmatched. The CDR3 is 15 amino acids. CDR3 nucleotides: TGTGCCAGCAGTTACGGGGACAGGGGAGGGTACGAGCAGTACTTC. Translation: CASSYGDRGGYEQYF.

This clonotype appeared many times. This chain joins TRBV12-3 or TRBV12-4 and TRBJ1-1, with D possibly matching TRBD1 (5 bases). The CDR3 sequence is 14 residues long. The germline V and J ends were trimmed by 2 bases and 4 bases, with 11 bases remaining between them. CDR3 loop: CASSLSKGFTEAFF. For the CDR3, the DNA is TGTGCCAGCAGTTTATCGAAGGGGTTCACTGAAGCTTTCTTT.

V usage is TRBV25-1 and J usage is TRBJ1-2; no clear D. The CDR3 covers 14 residues. The germline V and J ends were trimmed by 2 bases and 4 bases, with 11 bases remaining between them. Germline V gene lookup returns CDR1 MGHDK and CDR2 SYGVNS. CDR3 coding DNA: TGTGCCAGCAGTGAAGGTCAGGAACCCTATGGCTACACCTTC. Translating gives CASSEGQEPYGYTF.

CDR3 protein: CASSQNPTTSGDYEQFF. CDR3 DNA: TGCGCCAGCAGCCAAAACCCGACGACTAGCGGGGACTATGAGCAGTTCTTC. The chain carries TRBV4-1 and TRBJ2-1; the match to TRBD2 covers 11 bases. Losses at the gene ends were 2 bases for V and 8 bases for J; bases not matched to a gene: 11. Germline loops: CDR1 MGHRA, CDR2 YSYEKL. CDR3 length: 17 residues.

This clonotype was counted ten times or more. The chain combines TRBV7-9 with TRBJ2-7, with 7 bases that match TRBD1. The V and J ends lost 5 bases and 2 bases, in that order; junction bases with no gene match: 9. The germline CDR1 and CDR2 sequences are SEHNR and FQNEAQ (reference sequence). The CDR3 has 15 amino acids. Here the CDR3 DNA reads TGTGCCAGCAGCCCCGGACCGGGACAGACCTACGAGCAGTACTTC. This translates into CASSPGPGQTYEQYF.

J is TRBJ1-3 and V is TRBV9, with D tentatively TRBD1 (5 bases). The CDR3 has 16 residues. CDR1 and CDR2 (germline): SGDLS, YYNGEE. The V gene lost 3 bases and the J gene lost 4 bases, with 17 bases spanning the gap. The CDR3 here is CASSASRGSWGNTIYF. In DNA, the CDR3 is TGTGCCAGCAGCGCAAGCCGGGGGAGTTGGGGAAACACCATATATTTT.

This clonotype was observed at least ten times. The chain recombines TRBV3-1 with TRBJ2-3, with 9 bases aligning to TRBD2. CDR3 size: 15 residues. With V trimmed by 2 bases and J by 2 bases, 2 bases remained unmatched. CDR1 and CDR2 (germline): LGHDT, YNNKEL (reference sequence). The DNA of the CDR3 is TGTGCCAGCAGCCAACTAGCGGGGCTCACAGATACGCAGTATTTT. Residues: CASSQLAGLTDTQYF.

This clonotype was observed many times. V gene TRBV27 combines with J gene TRBJ2-3; the D gene is possibly TRBD1 (6 bases). Germline values: CDR1 MNHEY, CDR2 SMNVEV (reference sequence). V lost 6 bases and J lost 0, with 13 bases in between. This CDR3 is 15 amino acids long. CDR3: CASSLQGPSTDTQYF. In nucleotides, the CDR3 is TGTGCCAGCAGCCTACAGGGTCCTAGCACAGATACGCAGTATTTT.

This rearrangement joins TRBV2 to TRBJ1-1; D remains unclear. Between the trimmed V and J ends, which lost 0 bases and 1 base, there was a span of 9 bases. CDR3 length: 15 amino acids. CDR1 is SNHLY, CDR2 FYNNEI, per germline. The CDR3 DNA follows: TGTGCCAGCAGTGAAGCAGGGAGTGAGAACACTGAAGCTTTCTTT. Amino acids: CASSEAGSENTEAFF. Supplemented by reference TRBV2 and TRBJ1-1, the full variable domain reads EPEVTQTPSHQVTQMGQEVILRCVPISNHLYFYWYRQILGQKVEFLVSFYNNEISEKSEIFDDQFSVERPDGSNFTLKIRSTKLEDSAMYFCASSEAGSENTEAFFGQGTRLTVV.

At least ten counts were recorded for this clonotype. J is TRBJ2-7 and V is TRBV12-3 or TRBV12-4; tentative D call: TRBD2 (5 bases). This CDR3 contains 15 residues. V shed 6 bases and J shed 5 bases, with 20 bases lying between them. The CDR3 sequence: CASRISRRLYDEQYF. In nucleotides, the CDR3 is TGTGCCAGCAGGATTTCACGGAGACTATATGACGAGCAGTACTTC.

The chain carries TRBV24-1 and TRBJ2-2, with D uncertain. Germline V lookup: CDR1 KGHDR, CDR2 SFDVKD. V gave up 7 bases and J gave up 1 base, with 6 bases separating them. The CDR3 has 13 amino acids. The CDR3: CATRTENTGELFF. The CDR3 coding sequence is TGTGCCACCAGGACGGAGAACACCGGGGAGCTGTTTTTT.